The present T cell receptor beta chain was sequenced within a study of T cell responses to AZD1222 COVID-19 vaccine. Remarks on this clone: The antigen is unknown.

The protocol was immunoSEQ multiplex PCR, while the TCRdb copy is restricted to in-frame clones and leaves out a portion. The sample carries more than 150,000 clones, more than 80% recorded once. Looked up from germline, CDR1 is SGHRS and CDR2 is YFSETQ. This CDR3 spans 17 amino acids. After removal of 1 base from V and 7 bases from J, the junction contained 9 bases not matched to a gene. Study results and limitations: Recipients of AZD1222 seropositive at baseline numbered only six or seven. Spike-specific TCRs gained breadth and depth after people received two AZD1222 doses. Clonal diversity may have been underestimated, and the donors were mostly white British, with more females than males.

The TCR originated in an adult in good health. The genes are TRBV5-1 and TRBJ2-1, with 12 bases aligning to TRBD2. Specimen: peripheral blood, collected on day 0 of AZD1222 vaccination. As DNA, the CDR3 is TGCGCCAGCAGCTTGAGGCCTAGCGGGGGGGCCGGAAATGAGCAGTTCTTC. The encoded protein is CASSLRPSGGAGNEQFF.